Below, 6 T cell receptor beta chains from the same sample are listed, as sequenced in a study of T-cell memory formation after mild COVID-19. TCRdb fed the 5' RACE reads into MiXCR, producing one record per CDR3 protein. The repertoire holds about 440,000 distinct CDR3 sequences, around 20% seen once, with approximately 8.4% in the top ten. Material: PBMCs or a T cell subset sorted from them (not recorded which). These receptors all come from an adult woman who had mild COVID-19 (a few samples of this study predate the infection). Cell type and time point are not known.

This chain joins TRBV9 and TRBJ1-2; 7 bases align to TRBD1. Trimming cost V 3 bases and J 7 bases; bases outside gene matches: 6. Per the germline V gene, CDR1 is SGDLS and CDR2 is YYNGEE. CDR3 length: 13 amino acids. The CDR3 loop reads CASSATGVLGYTF. CDR3 nucleotide sequence: TGTGCCAGCAGCGCCACAGGGGTACTTGGCTACACCTTC.

This clonotype was observed a handful of times. This chain links TRBV5-1 with TRBJ2-7; the match to TRBD1 covers 8 bases. The CDR3 length is 17 residues. The V gene's germline CDR1 is SGHRS and CDR2 YFSETQ. The V and J ends lost 0 bases and 2 bases, in that order; junction bases with no gene match: 10. The CDR3 is CASSLVGQGALTYEQYF. The CDR3 nucleotides read TGCGCCAGCAGCTTGGTTGGGCAGGGGGCTCTCACCTACGAGCAGTACTTC.

This clonotype was counted only a few times. The CDR3 DNA reads TGCAGTGCCAAAGACGGCAGCCTGAACACTGAAGCTTTCTTT. Amino acid sequence: CSAKDGSLNTEAFF. The chain employs TRBV20-1 and TRBJ1-1; D ambiguous. The CDR3 extends over 14 amino acids. Germline loops: CDR1 DFQATT, CDR2 SNEGSKA (reference sequence). The V end lost 6 bases, the J end lost 0 bases, and 14 bases lay between the germline ends.

This clonotype was recorded at least ten times. V is TRBV7-8 and J is TRBJ2-3; D remains ambiguous. There are 15 residues in the CDR3. Germline V gives CDR1 SGHVS, CDR2 FQNEAQ. V lost 5 bases, J lost 6 bases, and 18 bases lay in between. This CDR3 is CASSPPTNPSDTQYF. The CDR3, as DNA: TGTGCCAGCAGCCCCCCGACGAATCCGTCGGATACGCAGTATTTT.

The J gene is TRBJ1-1, the V gene TRBV27; D is ambiguous. The V and J ends lost 5 bases and 2 bases respectively, with 9 bases between them. CDR1 is MNHEY, CDR2 SMNVEV, per germline (reference sequence). The CDR3 consists of 13 residues. As DNA, the CDR3 is TGTGCCAGCAGTCAATACAGAAACACTGAAGCTTTCTTT. Its translation: CASSQYRNTEAFF.

This chain links TRBV2 with TRBJ2-7; 8 nucleotides agree with TRBD2. With 0 bases clipped from V and 6 bases from J, the junction kept 10 bases outside the gene matches. Germline CDR1 SNHLY, CDR2 FYNNEI. The CDR3 spans 16 residues. The CDR3 nucleotides read TGTGCCAGCAGTGAAGCGCTTAGCGGGACCGACGGCGAGCAGTACTTC. Translated, it gives CASSEALSGTDGEQYF.